This T cell receptor beta chain originates from a study of Graves' ophthalmopathy and Graves' hyperthyroidism. With respect to this clonotype: Its antigen remains unknown.

Study results and limitations: The model reached around 64% sensitivity and roughly 76% specificity for predicting ophthalmopathy progression.

Germline V gene data show CDR1 as DFQATT and CDR2 as SNEGSKA (reference sequence). V gave up 1 base and J gave up 16 bases; unmatched junction bases: 5. The CDR3 contains 12 residues. The sequenced template was RNA, covering the TCR beta CDR3 region. HTBI primers were used in a first-round RT-PCR, which preceded a second-round multiplex PCR. MiXCR was run by TCRdb on the multiplex PCR reads, yielding one entry per CDR3 protein. Here the sample spans a few hundred thousand distinct CDR3 sequences, less than 45% being singletons. The sequence came from an adult man with Graves' hyperthyroidism. Sample: peripheral blood or thyroid tissue (not recorded which). This sequence joins TRBV20-1 and TRBJ2-1; 12 nucleotides agree with TRBD2. Here the CDR3 reads CSARVLAGGHFF. The CDR3 nucleotides read TGCAGTGCTAGAGTACTAGCGGGAGGCCATTTCTTC.